Shown below are 3 T cell receptor beta chains from a single sample sequenced in a study of cytomegalovirus exposure and HLA in healthy donors. PCR involved 60 Vbeta and 13 Jbeta primers. The repertoire was sequenced with immunoSEQ multiplex PCR; TCRdb's copy has only in-frame clones and lacks some. The sample records some 160,000 clones, about three quarters being singletons. The sample comprised PBMCs. The source is a man between 40 and 49 years old in good health and CMV-seronegative.

This rearrangement joins TRBV28 to TRBJ2-7; 7 nucleotides match TRBD1. The J segment lost 3 bases and the V segment lost 7 bases, leaving 9 bases of the junction unmatched. The CDR3 runs 14 residues. Germline assignment: CDR1 MDHEN and CDR2 SYDVKM. The CDR3 here is CASNQQGFGYEQYF. Here the CDR3 DNA reads TGTGCCAGCAATCAACAGGGGTTTGGCTACGAGCAGTACTTC.

The chain employs TRBV2 and TRBJ2-2; D unclear. V lost 7 bases and J lost 4, with 10 bases in between. The CDR3 loop spans 13 amino acids. Germline V gives CDR1 SNHLY, CDR2 FYNNEI. Written as DNA, the CDR3 is TGTGCCAGCACAATCTATCCCACCGGGGAGCTGTTTTTT. It is translated as CASTIYPTGELFF.

The chain has TRBV5-1 and TRBJ1-4; 7 bases agree with TRBD1. Germline V gene sequence: CDR1 SGHRS, CDR2 YFSETQ. J lost 8 bases, V lost 4 bases, and 8 bases had no gene match. The CDR3 length is 14 residues. In DNA form, the CDR3 reads TGCGCCAGCAGCCCCTGGGACAGTTTCGAAAAACTGTTTTTT. It codes for CASSPWDSFEKLFF.